This T cell receptor beta chain was identified during a study of blood T cell repertoires in COVID-19 (dated by TCRdb to the early 2020s). Study-level background: Samples covering the acute and convalescent phases of COVID-19 were provided by collaborators in the United States, Italy and Spain. The material from the prospective study consisted of cDNA or gDNA derived from T cells, B-cell-depleted T cells, or PBMCs. Deeply sampled blood TCRbeta repertoires from subjects exposed to, actively infected with, or recovered from COVID-19 were included in the dataset. The repertoires were made available in a free public database intended to serve as a resource for research on the immune response to SARS-CoV-2. The samples were drawn from two sources: the first 160 participants of the ongoing ImmuneRACE study, and fewer than 1,500 subjects contributed by 6 global collaborators. The sample metadata nearly always contained a de-identified subject ID, COVID-19 status, age in years and sex. HLA class I and class II types, where available, came from metadata supplied by the sample provider rather than from assay-based typing.

Collaborating institutions collected whole blood in K2EDTA tubes following their own protocols. For TCRbeta analysis, collaborators shipped samples as frozen whole blood, isolated PBMCs, or DNA extracted from either of those sample types. What the authors observed across the whole study: The quantity of clinical and demographic metadata differed by source and by participant and was supplied without curation.

Trimming accounts for 6 bases at V and 6 bases at J, while the number of junction bases matched to no gene is 10. Including cysteine and phenylalanine, the CDR3 has 13 amino acids. The CDR3 DNA has 39 bases and is translated from base 1. CDR1 and CDR2 (SQVTM, ANQGSEA) derive from the germline V gene. On this clone itself: The antigen it binds to is not known. The sample holds no much larger clone one base away, and base qualities are not on file.

TCRbeta CDR3 regions were amplified from genomic DNA using the immunoSEQ Assay, a bias-controlled multiplex PCR. Processing in the source paper ran as follows. The number of nucleated cells in each sample was estimated by amplification of reference gene primers within the assay. Sequence reads were collapsed and filtered to measure the absolute abundance of every unique TCRbeta CDR3 rearrangement. Productive Simpson clonality was computed per sample as the square root of Simpson's diversity index over productive rearrangements. TCRdb retrieved this table from immuneACCESS and kept in-frame rearrangements only. Not all clones are present; in checked studies, unresolved V genes account for under half, and no reason is known for the remainder. V and J calls and clone size come straight from that table; D and trimming were deduced from the DNA. The sample table lists 310,000 or so clones, around 86% of them with a count of one. The ten biggest clones cover 1.3% of the sample.

This clonotype originated in a man aged 65-85 years with acute or convalescent COVID-19. The chain couples TRBV29-1 to TRBJ1-2; 7 central nucleotides agree with TRBD1. The sequenced material came from peripheral blood. The CDR3 protein is CSVGPQGGDGYTF. DNA sequence: TGCAGCGTGGGACCGCAGGGGGGTGATGGCTACACCTTC.